This TCR beta chain was retrieved from a study of post-analysis software for immune sequencing data (dated by TCRdb to the mid-2010s). Turning to the overall study: Relapsing-remitting, secondary progressive and progressive-relapsing multiple sclerosis were recorded as disease courses, and subtype annotation was lacking for some patients. The patient repertoires were set against about 12 previously published healthy control repertoires from donors whose ages ranged from roughly 6 to 27 years. A subset of samples was prepared in parallel using single-end sample barcoding, then pooled and co-amplified after Illumina adapter ligation.

The research as a whole found: Direct clustering with F measure revealed strong co-clustering of samples prepared in the same batch, which led to a batch-effect correction. Patients showed significantly higher frequencies than controls for roughly five TRBV segments, among them TRBV5-6, TRBV5-1 and TRBV20-1. The multiple sclerosis patient group was slightly younger than the control group. Multiple sclerosis patients had significantly lower normalized Chao1 diversity than controls, a result that suggests substantial peripheral T-cell clonal expansion.

The CDR3 numbers 14 residues from cysteine through phenylalanine. Only CDR3 DNA is held: 42 bases, read in frame from base 1. Trimming takes 1 base from V and 6 bases from J, and the germline ends sit 13 bases apart. From a lookup of the germline V gene, CDR1 and CDR2 are SGHTA and FQGNSA. Worth noting for this clonotype: Its antigen remains unidentified. No base quality values were provided; no much bigger clone lies one nucleotide off.

The library was made by PCR. TCRdb records Illumina HiSeq 2500 as the sequencer. To reduce PCR and sequencing biases, unique molecular identifiers were incorporated into the TCR beta cDNA libraries. Some 500,000 cDNA molecules were obtained for every 1 to 10 million input T cells, so each molecule roughly corresponded to one T cell. The same protocol used for the earlier healthy control dataset was applied to prepare and sequence the patient libraries. Samples belonging to the same batch were prepared together, multiplexed and sequenced on a shared HiSeq lane. From the authors' description of their analysis: Raw barcoded reads were processed with MIGEC, and single-read molecular identifier groups were discarded before consensus assembly and CDR3 extraction. VDJtools was used for post-analysis of the clonotype tables, and diversity was normalized by down-sampling every dataset to the size of the smallest sample. Repertoire overlap clustering matched CDR3 amino acid but not nucleotide sequences to correct batch-related cross-sample contamination. Using fastp at Q25 and MiXCR, TCRdb reprocessed the public reads and kept productive beta chains. Every distinct CDR3 protein forms one entry, paired with its most common genes and DNA. TCRdb, not the authors, supplied the V and J calls. The sample table holds approximately 730,000 distinct CDR3 sequences, of which 46% were seen once. The ten largest clones take up 4% to 5% of the sample.

To demonstrate the VDJtools post-analysis software, the study profiled TCR beta repertoires from the peripheral blood of about 13 young patients with multiple sclerosis. The multiple sclerosis patients were children and adolescents between about 6 and 15 years of age. The sequence is built from TRBV7-2 and TRBJ2-7, and the D gene may be TRBD1, 5 bases matching. The clonotype comes from a girl aged 10 to 17 with multiple sclerosis. Sequenced: blood. The CDR3: CASSLVQKGSEQYF. The nucleotide sequence is TGTGCCAGCAGCTTAGTGCAGAAGGGGTCCGAGCAGTACTTC.